This entry features one T cell receptor (beta chain) sequence. The data derive from a study of blood T cell repertoires in COVID-19. Study context: Donors in the United States, Italy and Spain gave samples during acute or convalescent COVID-19. From T cells, B-cell-depleted T cells, or PBMCs came the material, which was cDNA or gDNA.

Germline V gene lookup returns CDR1 MDHEN and CDR2 SYDVKM. CDR3 length: 15 amino acids. The germline V and J ends were trimmed by 0 bases and 4 bases, with 12 bases remaining between them. Authors' methods: Nucleated cell counts were estimated from reference gene primer amplification. Data came from immunoSEQ multiplex PCR; TCRdb stores just in-frame clones and leaves some out. V, J and clone size reflect that table, while D and trimming were determined from the DNA. Of around 140,000 clones listed, more than 75% are singletons. The chain is built from TRBV28 and TRBJ2-5, with D perhaps matching TRBD2 (6 bases). The receptor was derived from an older man with active COVID-19. The sample consisted of peripheral blood. CDR3 in amino acids: CASSLWGGGAETQYF. CDR3 DNA: TGTGCCAGCAGTTTATGGGGGGGAGGAGCAGAGACCCAGTACTTC.